A selection of T cell receptor beta chains follows, all from one sample in a study of blood T cells in healthy people across ages. TCRdb fed the 5' RACE reads into MiXCR, producing one record per CDR3 protein. Of about 720,000 distinct CDR3 sequences listed, 22% are singletons. Sequencing was carried out using blood. All receptors derive from a man between 70 and 80 years old in good health. CDR3s include the opening cysteine and the closing phenylalanine or tryptophan.

TRBV27	TRBJ2-5	CASSLAGTVRETQYF
TRBV7-6	TRBJ2-1	CASSILGREQFF
TRBV20-1	TRBJ2-7	CSAKAQSVSSYEQYF
TRBV6-2/TRBV6-3	TRBJ1-1	CASSGSGRSTEAFF
TRBV29-1	TRBJ2-3	CSQTLSTDTQYF
TRBV7-9	-	CASSLATGPYEQYF
TRBV12-5	TRBJ2-1	CASGLAPGTASYNEQFF
TRBV7-9	TRBJ1-2	CASSLALTPTGYTF
TRBV7-3	TRBJ1-1	CASSQEGGLNTEAFF
TRBV7-2	TRBJ2-6	CASSSQVSLRAGANVLTF
TRBV7-8	TRBJ2-1	CASSLPGTSGRAGEQFF
TRBV14	TRBJ2-7	CASSQRTRIYEQYF
TRBV14	TRBJ2-3	CASSRLLSTDTQYF
TRBV27	TRBJ2-6	CASSLNGQRSGANVLTF
TRBV19	TRBJ2-7	CATTPGQGSYEQYF
TRBV21-1	TRBJ2-5	CASSKKGECQETQYF
TRBV11-1	TRBJ1-1	CACSLGANTEAFF
TRBV2	TRBJ1-4	CASSERAGGKLFF
TRBV28	TRBJ2-4	CASSLGGGRGQNIQYF
TRBV28	TRBJ2-7	CASSSHTSSYEQYF
TRBV6-5	TRBJ2-3	CASSPGPPSTTQYF
TRBV5-1	TRBJ2-5	CASSLVRVETQYF
TRBV9	TRBJ2-7	CASSVVPSSYEQYF
TRBV6-5	TRBJ2-6	CASSQLSSGANVLTF
TRBV3-1	TRBJ2-7	CASSQSFGGGNSYEQYF
TRBV9	TRBJ2-5	CASSPLGTSGKETQYF
TRBV20-1	TRBJ1-5	CSAAKTGGGNQPQHF
TRBV7-8	TRBJ2-7	CASSLVAIYEQYF
TRBV5-1	TRBJ1-3	CASSPLDSNSGNTIYF